This is a list of T cell receptor beta chains from one sample in a study of identical twins. TCRdb reanalysed the 5' RACE reads using MiXCR and keeps one entry per CDR3 protein. Among 550,000 to 800,000 distinct CDR3 sequences, under 8.5% were seen once, and the ten largest hold 1.6%. This sample was shared with a second study, whose subject was yellow fever vaccine responses in identical twins.

The sample taken for sequencing was PBMCs. The receptors derive from a woman aged 18-30 years in good health. Each CDR3 is given with its conserved first and last residue. A D gene is named only where the DNA matches it firmly. Size values are once, few and many counts, or a class for expanded clones, and some rows have none.

J gene: TRBJ2-2; clone size: .; D gene: .; V gene: TRBV20-1; CDR3 protein: CSASGTANTGELFF; CDR3 DNA: TGCAGTGCTAGTGGGACGGCGAACACCGGGGAGCTGTTTTTT
J gene: TRBJ2-5; clone size: many; D gene: .; V gene: TRBV10-3; CDR3 protein: CAIGDTQETQYF; CDR3 DNA: TGTGCCATCGGTGACACCCAAGAGACCCAGTACTTC
J gene: TRBJ2-7; clone size: many; D gene: .; V gene: TRBV7-3; CDR3 protein: CASSRYPLGEQYF; CDR3 DNA: TGTGCCAGCAGCCGATACCCCCTAGGGGAGCAGTACTTC
J gene: TRBJ2-6; clone size: few; D gene: TRBD1; V gene: TRBV15; CDR3 protein: CATSSPGQARSGANVLTF; CDR3 DNA: TGTGCCACCAGCAGTCCGGGACAGGCTCGCTCTGGGGCCAACGTCCTGACTTTC
J gene: TRBJ1-1; clone size: few; D gene: .; V gene: TRBV6-5; CDR3 protein: CASSSRTESVGEAFF; CDR3 DNA: TGTGCCAGCAGTTCCCGGACAGAGTCGGTGGGGGAAGCTTTCTTT
J gene: TRBJ2-6; clone size: .; D gene: .; V gene: TRBV5-1; CDR3 protein: CASSPSSQGPLPFRSGANVLTF; CDR3 DNA: TGCGCCAGCAGCCCTTCTAGTCAGGGACCGTTACCGTTTCGCTCTGGGGCCAACGTCCTGACTTTC
J gene: TRBJ2-7; clone size: many; D gene: TRBD2; V gene: TRBV6-2/TRBV6-3; CDR3 protein: CASRTSGSSYEQYF; CDR3 DNA: TGTGCCAGCAGAACTAGCGGGAGTTCCTACGAGCAGTACTTC
J gene: TRBJ2-4; clone size: many; D gene: .; V gene: TRBV28; CDR3 protein: CASSFPPGTADKNIQYF; CDR3 DNA: TGTGCCAGCAGTTTCCCCCCCGGGACGGCTGACAAAAACATTCAGTACTTC
J gene: TRBJ2-1; clone size: .; D gene: .; V gene: TRBV28; CDR3 protein: CASSLWGTRDEQFF; CDR3 DNA: TGTGCCAGCAGTTTATGGGGTACCAGGGATGAGCAGTTCTTC
J gene: TRBJ2-1; clone size: many; D gene: TRBD2; V gene: TRBV2; CDR3 protein: CASHASLAERRNEQFF; CDR3 DNA: TGTGCCAGCCATGCCTCACTAGCGGAAAGACGTAATGAGCAGTTCTTC
J gene: TRBJ2-6; clone size: .; D gene: .; V gene: TRBV12-3/TRBV12-4; CDR3 protein: CASSPNDGTGANVLTF; CDR3 DNA: TGTGCCAGCAGTCCCAATGACGGAACCGGGGCCAACGTCCTGACTTTC
J gene: TRBJ2-1; clone size: few; D gene: TRBD2; V gene: TRBV5-1; CDR3 protein: CASIKGLAGNEQFF; CDR3 DNA: TGCGCCAGCATCAAAGGACTAGCCGGCAATGAGCAGTTCTTC
J gene: TRBJ2-7; clone size: .; D gene: .; V gene: TRBV20-1; CDR3 protein: CSAVHRDPIYEQYF; CDR3 DNA: TGCAGTGCTGTACACAGGGATCCCATCTACGAGCAGTACTTC
J gene: TRBJ2-7; clone size: few; D gene: .; V gene: TRBV5-6; CDR3 protein: CASSGGTENSYEQYF; CDR3 DNA: TGTGCCAGCAGCGGAGGGACCGAAAACTCCTACGAGCAGTACTTC
J gene: TRBJ1-1; clone size: many; D gene: .; V gene: TRBV20-1; CDR3 protein: CSAGGQGFTEAFF; CDR3 DNA: TGCAGTGCTGGCGGGCAGGGCTTCACTGAAGCTTTCTTT
J gene: TRBJ2-1; clone size: few; D gene: TRBD2; V gene: TRBV10-3; CDR3 protein: CATLAGGVDNEQFF; CDR3 DNA: TGTGCCACCCTAGCGGGAGGGGTTGACAATGAGCAGTTCTTC
J gene: TRBJ2-1; clone size: many; D gene: .; V gene: TRBV28; CDR3 protein: CASSLREQGEQFF; CDR3 DNA: TGTGCCAGCAGTTTACGGGAGCAAGGTGAGCAGTTCTTC
J gene: TRBJ2-4; clone size: .; D gene: .; V gene: TRBV6-1; CDR3 protein: CASSENKAAGAKNIQYF; CDR3 DNA: TGTGCCAGCAGTGAAAACAAGGCCGCGGGCGCCAAAAACATTCAGTACTTC
J gene: TRBJ2-7; clone size: few; D gene: .; V gene: TRBV29-1; CDR3 protein: CSVVDRMPYEQYF; CDR3 DNA: TGCAGCGTTGTGGACAGAATGCCCTACGAGCAGTACTTC
J gene: TRBJ2-2; clone size: .; D gene: TRBD2; V gene: TRBV7-7; CDR3 protein: CAINRAGGPPGELFF; CDR3 DNA: TGTGCCATCAATAGGGCGGGAGGGCCGCCCGGGGAGCTGTTTTTT
J gene: TRBJ2-7; clone size: few; D gene: TRBD2; V gene: TRBV5-1; CDR3 protein: CASSLGASGRAESYEQYF; CDR3 DNA: TGCGCCAGCAGCTTGGGCGCTAGCGGGAGGGCCGAATCCTACGAGCAGTACTTC
J gene: TRBJ2-1; clone size: many; D gene: .; V gene: TRBV10-3; CDR3 protein: CAISERDPPYNEQFF; CDR3 DNA: TGTGCCATCAGTGAACGGGACCCCCCCTACAATGAGCAGTTCTTC
J gene: TRBJ1-2; clone size: many; D gene: .; V gene: TRBV5-1; CDR3 protein: CASSLHGGYTF; CDR3 DNA: TGCGCCAGCAGCTTGCATGGAGGCTACACCTTC
J gene: TRBJ1-6; clone size: .; D gene: .; V gene: TRBV20-1; CDR3 protein: CSARGTSGNSPLHF; CDR3 DNA: TGCAGTGCCCGCGGTACATCCGGTAATTCACCCCTCCACTTT
J gene: TRBJ2-3; clone size: .; D gene: .; V gene: TRBV20-1; CDR3 protein: CSASGPRMDTQYF; CDR3 DNA: TGCAGTGCTAGCGGGCCCCGAATGGATACGCAGTATTTT
J gene: TRBJ1-3; clone size: many; D gene: TRBD1; V gene: TRBV6-4; CDR3 protein: CASSDMVGQGANTIYF; CDR3 DNA: TGTGCCAGCAGTGACATGGTCGGGCAGGGGGCGAACACCATATATTTT
J gene: TRBJ2-1; clone size: many; D gene: .; V gene: TRBV12-3/TRBV12-4; CDR3 protein: CASSLINEQFF; CDR3 DNA: TGTGCCAGCAGTTTGATTAATGAGCAGTTCTTC
J gene: TRBJ2-1; clone size: many; D gene: TRBD2; V gene: TRBV2; CDR3 protein: CASSYRFSWGGNEQFF; CDR3 DNA: TGTGCCAGCAGTTACAGATTCAGCTGGGGGGGAAATGAGCAGTTCTTC
J gene: TRBJ1-5; clone size: .; D gene: .; V gene: TRBV5-1; CDR3 protein: CASSLGPDQPQHF; CDR3 DNA: TGCGCCAGCAGCTTAGGCCCCGATCAGCCCCAGCATTTT
J gene: TRBJ2-5; clone size: many; D gene: TRBD1; V gene: TRBV5-1; CDR3 protein: CASRRGQGPQETQYF; CDR3 DNA: TGCGCCAGCAGGAGGGGGCAGGGCCCCCAAGAGACCCAGTACTTC
J gene: TRBJ2-1; clone size: .; D gene: .; V gene: TRBV7-8; CDR3 protein: CASSSPGRGENEQFF; CDR3 DNA: TGTGCCAGCAGCTCCCCGGGCAGGGGCGAAAATGAGCAGTTCTTC
J gene: TRBJ1-5; clone size: .; D gene: .; V gene: TRBV10-2; CDR3 protein: CASSELSNQPQHF; CDR3 DNA: TGCGCCAGCAGTGAGCTGAGCAATCAGCCCCAGCATTTT
J gene: TRBJ1-5; clone size: .; D gene: TRBD1; V gene: TRBV5-1; CDR3 protein: CASRGGTGDSYQPQHF; CDR3 DNA: TGCGCCAGCAGGGGCGGGACAGGTGATAGCTATCAGCCCCAGCATTTT
J gene: TRBJ2-1; clone size: many; D gene: .; V gene: TRBV14; CDR3 protein: CASSQAPYSSSEQFF; CDR3 DNA: TGTGCCAGCAGCCAAGCGCCCTATAGCTCCTCTGAGCAGTTCTTC
J gene: TRBJ1-2; clone size: many; D gene: TRBD1; V gene: TRBV5-5; CDR3 protein: CASSTGQGPSTSLHGYTF; CDR3 DNA: TGTGCCAGCAGCACCGGACAGGGTCCCTCTACAAGTCTTCATGGCTACACCTTC
J gene: TRBJ2-1; clone size: few; D gene: TRBD2; V gene: TRBV9; CDR3 protein: CASSVGTSDSYNEQFF; CDR3 DNA: TGTGCCAGCAGCGTTGGAACTAGCGATTCCTACAATGAGCAGTTCTTC
J gene: TRBJ2-3; clone size: many; D gene: .; V gene: TRBV3-1; CDR3 protein: CASPTDTQYF; CDR3 DNA: TGTGCCAGCCCTACAGATACGCAGTATTTT
J gene: TRBJ2-1; clone size: many; D gene: .; V gene: TRBV7-9; CDR3 protein: CASSLPLDEQFF; CDR3 DNA: TGTGCCAGCAGCTTACCCCTCGATGAGCAGTTCTTC
J gene: TRBJ2-5; clone size: many; D gene: .; V gene: TRBV10-3; CDR3 protein: CAISESSGRQPQETQYF; CDR3 DNA: TGTGCCATCAGTGAGTCGAGTGGGAGACAGCCACAAGAGACCCAGTACTTC
J gene: TRBJ2-1; clone size: .; D gene: TRBD2; V gene: TRBV12-3/TRBV12-4; CDR3 protein: CASSSSPPWTSRVNEQFF; CDR3 DNA: TGTGCCAGCAGTTCCTCCCCTCCTTGGACTAGCAGGGTGAATGAGCAGTTCTTC
J gene: TRBJ2-1; clone size: many; D gene: TRBD1; V gene: TRBV2; CDR3 protein: CASSRTGEVVWKNEQFF; CDR3 DNA: TGTGCCAGCAGTAGGACAGGGGAGGTGGTGTGGAAGAATGAGCAGTTCTTC
J gene: TRBJ2-5; clone size: few; D gene: TRBD2; V gene: TRBV20-1; CDR3 protein: CSGLPLAGTQETQYF; CDR3 DNA: TGCAGTGGGCTCCCACTAGCGGGAACTCAAGAGACCCAGTACTTC
J gene: TRBJ2-6; clone size: .; D gene: .; V gene: TRBV5-4; CDR3 protein: CASSRQDFSSGANVLTF; CDR3 DNA: TGTGCCAGCAGTCGACAGGACTTCAGCTCTGGGGCCAACGTCCTGACTTTC
J gene: TRBJ2-7; clone size: many; D gene: TRBD2; V gene: TRBV5-1; CDR3 protein: CASSLTGLAGVGEQYF; CDR3 DNA: TGCGCCAGCAGCCTGACTGGCCTAGCGGGAGTGGGCGAGCAGTACTTC
J gene: TRBJ2-1; clone size: few; D gene: TRBD2; V gene: TRBV4-1; CDR3 protein: CASSQAGTRFYNEQFF; CDR3 DNA: TGCGCCAGCAGCCAAGCCGGGACTAGGTTCTACAATGAGCAGTTCTTC
J gene: TRBJ2-3; clone size: few; D gene: .; V gene: TRBV12-5; CDR3 protein: CASGLVLAGTSTDTQYF; CDR3 DNA: TGTGCTAGTGGTTTGGTACTGGCGGGAACTAGCACAGATACGCAGTATTTT
J gene: TRBJ2-7; clone size: .; D gene: .; V gene: TRBV28; CDR3 protein: CASSPLRYEQYF; CDR3 DNA: TGTGCCAGCAGCCCTCTTCGCTACGAGCAGTACTTC
J gene: TRBJ2-4; clone size: few; D gene: .; V gene: TRBV14; CDR3 protein: CASSSRRGLAKNIQYF; CDR3 DNA: TGTGCCAGCAGCTCTCGCAGGGGCCTAGCCAAAAACATTCAGTACTTC
J gene: TRBJ1-2; clone size: many; D gene: .; V gene: TRBV11-2; CDR3 protein: CASSPKTGSYGYTF; CDR3 DNA: TGTGCCAGCAGCCCCAAGACAGGATCCTATGGCTACACCTTC
J gene: TRBJ2-3; clone size: many; D gene: TRBD2; V gene: TRBV12-3/TRBV12-4; CDR3 protein: CASSPGLAGGRADTQYF; CDR3 DNA: TGTGCCAGCAGTCCGGGACTAGCGGGGGGGCGTGCAGATACGCAGTATTTT
J gene: TRBJ2-4; clone size: few; D gene: .; V gene: TRBV7-2; CDR3 protein: CASSLRNIQYF; CDR3 DNA: TGTGCCAGCAGCTTAAGAAACATTCAGTACTTC
J gene: TRBJ2-1; clone size: .; D gene: .; V gene: TRBV3-1; CDR3 protein: CASSQGTIPGNEQFF; CDR3 DNA: TGTGCCAGCAGCCAAGGGACAATCCCGGGCAATGAGCAGTTCTTC
J gene: TRBJ2-2; clone size: many; D gene: TRBD1; V gene: TRBV4-1; CDR3 protein: CASSQGQGAGELFF; CDR3 DNA: TGCGCCAGCAGCCAAGGACAGGGTGCCGGGGAGCTGTTTTTT